These 22 T cell receptor beta chains came from one sample sequenced in a study of T cell changes during pregnancy in multiple sclerosis. Using immunoSEQ multiplex PCR, the repertoire was profiled, and TCRdb retains in-frame clones only, with some absent. The repertoire holds 40,000 to 60,000 clones, with 90% as singletons. Specimen: peripheral blood, collected in the first trimester of pregnancy. The receptor set was obtained from a female donor in good health, enrolled as a control in a pregnancy study.

The rearrangement joins TRBV28 to TRBJ2-5; TRBD1 might be the D (5 bases). The germline CDR1 and CDR2 sequences are MDHEN and SYDVKM. The CDR3 is made up of 13 amino acids. Trimming stripped 7 bases from V and 7 bases from J, with 16 bases between. The DNA of the CDR3 is TGTGCCAGCACTCAGGGCGTGGGTACGACCCAGTACTTC. Translation gives CASTQGVGTTQYF.

V gene TRBV4-1 combines with J gene TRBJ2-7; D is perhaps TRBD2 (6 bases). With 0 bases removed from V and 10 bases from J, the gap between germline ends came to 16 bases. The CDR3 loop spans 14 amino acids. CDR1 and CDR2 (germline): MGHRA, YSYEKL. The CDR3 is CASSQDLEGTRQYF. In nucleotides, the CDR3 is TGCGCCAGCAGCCAAGATTTGGAGGGAACGAGACAGTACTTC.

The chain recombines TRBV5-5 with TRBJ2-7; D remains ambiguous. With 1 base removed from V and 1 base from J, the gap between germline ends came to 6 bases. The germline CDR1 and CDR2 sequences are SGHKS and YYEKEE (reference sequence). The CDR3 is 13 residues long. This CDR3 is CASSLTASYEQYF. The CDR3 region has the DNA TGTGCCAGCAGCTTGACAGCTTCCTACGAGCAGTACTTC. The complete variable domain, with remaining parts taken from reference TRBV5-5 and TRBJ2-7, reads DAGVTQSPTHLIKTRGQQVTLRCSPISGHKSVSWYQQVLGQGPQFIFQYYEKEERGRGNFPDRFSARQFPNYSSELNVNALLLGDSALYLCASSLTASYEQYFGPGTRLTVT.

The chain combines TRBV5-1 with TRBJ2-4, with D uncertain. Germline values: CDR1 SGHRS, CDR2 YFSETQ. The CDR3 extends over 16 amino acids. V gave up 0 bases and J gave up 0 bases, with 10 bases separating them. The CDR3 is CASSLEPYLAKNIQYF. CDR3 nucleotides: TGCGCCAGCAGCTTGGAGCCTTATCTAGCCAAAAACATTCAGTACTTC.

V and J are TRBV7-7 and TRBJ1-2; 9 nucleotides line up with TRBD1. CDR3 length: 14 amino acids. Germline CDR1 SSHAT, CDR2 FNYEAQ (reference sequence). In DNA form, the CDR3 reads TGTGCTAGAATACCCTGGACAGGGGACTATGGCTACACCTTC. Translating it yields CARIPWTGDYGYTF.

The chain recombines TRBV6-5 with TRBJ2-7; TRBD1 might be the D (6 bases). Trimming stripped 0 bases from V and 5 bases from J, with 11 bases between. The V gene's germline CDR1 is MNHEY and CDR2 SVGAGI. This CDR3 region has 14 residues. CDR3: CASSYSRGGDEQYF. CDR3 coding DNA: TGTGCCAGCAGTTACTCCAGAGGGGGAGACGAGCAGTACTTC.

This chain joins TRBV2 and TRBJ2-2; TRBD1 matches 8 bases. The CDR3 spans 15 residues. Germline trimming cut 9 bases from V and 1 base from J; bases unmatched to any gene: 7. Germline-derived CDR1 and CDR2 are SNHLY and FYNNEI. The CDR3 DNA sequence: TGTGCCAGTGCTTCACAGGGGGGGAACACCGGGGAGCTGTTTTTT. This sequence encodes CASASQGGNTGELFF.

The rearrangement links TRBV19 to TRBJ2-3; 7 nucleotides align to TRBD2. The germline V gene encodes CDR1 LNHDA and CDR2 SQIVND (reference sequence). CDR3 length equals 14 residues. J was trimmed by 4 bases and V by 1 base; bases with no gene match: 2. The CDR3 nucleotides read TGTGCCAGTAGTATAGGGCGGGAGCCAGATACGCAGTATTTT. Translating gives CASSIGREPDTQYF.

The V gene is TRBV7-2, the J gene TRBJ2-1; TRBD2 aligns across 8 bases. The CDR3 has 15 residues. V shed 1 base and J 9 bases; nucleotides not matched to a gene: 8. CDR1 and CDR2 from the germline V gene are SGHTA and FQGNSA. CDR3 DNA: TGTGCCAGCAGCTTAGAGGTTAGCGGGGAGGGTGAGCAGTTCTTC. This gives the protein CASSLEVSGEGEQFF.

As to this clone: Sequence at one end of the junction differs from germline and may be a read error. This chain connects TRBV7-7 to TRBJ1-1, with a weak D call TRBD1 (5 bases). The CDR3 length is 15 residues. Germline V CDR1 and CDR2: SSHAT, FNYEAQ (reference sequence). CDR3 DNA: TGTGCTAGCAGCGACGCCCTGGACAAAAGGACTGAAGCTTTCTTT. Its translation is CASSDALDKRTEAFF.

This sequence joins TRBV5-1 and TRBJ2-7, with 7 bases aligning to TRBD2. This CDR3 has 13 amino acids. CDR1 is SGHRS and CDR2 is YFSETQ in the germline V gene. The J segment lost 1 base and the V segment lost 2 bases, leaving 0 bases of the junction unmatched. The CDR3 loop reads CASSFSGSYEQYF. The CDR3, as DNA: TGCGCCAGCAGCTTTAGCGGGTCCTACGAGCAGTACTTC.

The chain has TRBV6-4 and TRBJ2-1; TRBD2 might be the D (5 bases). Germline V gene lookup returns CDR1 MRHNA and CDR2 SNTAGT. The CDR3 sequence is 13 residues long. Trimming left V 2 bases short and J 7 bases short, with 9 bases between. The DNA for the CDR3 is TGTGCCAGCAGTGACACCGGGGTGAATGAGCAGTTCTTC. Its protein product is CASSDTGVNEQFF.

V and J are TRBV19 and TRBJ1-5, with 9 bases lining up with TRBD1. CDR3 length: 16 amino acids. With 7 bases clipped from V and 7 bases from J, the junction kept 14 bases outside the gene matches. CDR1 and CDR2 from the germline V gene are LNHDA and SQIVND (reference sequence). In nucleotides, the CDR3 is TGTGCCAGTACCCTAGGGGACAGGGCTCACGGACAGCCCCAGCATTTT. Amino acid sequence: CASTLGDRAHGQPQHF.

The chain employs TRBV30 and TRBJ1-2; tentatively, D is TRBD1 (5 bases). The ends were cut back, 2 bases at V and 3 bases at J, with 22 bases in the middle. Germline V gene lookup returns CDR1 GTSNPN and CDR2 SVGIG (reference sequence). This CDR3 spans 17 amino acids. The CDR3 coding sequence is TGTGCCTGGAGTTTTCTCCAAGGGGCCGGGTGGTACTATGGCTACACCTTC. It yields the protein CAWSFLQGAGWYYGYTF.

This sequence joins TRBV9 and TRBJ1-5; D possibly corresponds to TRBD1 (5 bases). With 6 bases removed from V and 2 bases from J, the gap between germline ends came to 12 bases. Germline V gene data show CDR1 as SGDLS and CDR2 as YYNGEE. This CDR3 contains 14 residues. For the CDR3, the DNA is TGTGCCAGCAACAGGTCGGGGGGCAATCAGCCCCAGCATTTT. It encodes CASNRSGGNQPQHF.

The CDR3 nucleotides read TGTGCCAGCAGCGTATTGAGCGGGGGGCCCAATGAGCAGTTCTTC. This encodes CASSVLSGGPNEQFF. V and J are TRBV9 and TRBJ2-1, with 9 nucleotides matching TRBD2. The CDR3 sequence is 15 residues long. The V and J ends lost 1 base and 6 bases, in that order; junction bases with no gene match: 5. CDR1 is SGDLS, CDR2 YYNGEE, per germline.

To note about this clone: Different DNA sequences within this sample yield the same CDR3. The rearrangement links TRBV2 to TRBJ2-7; TRBD1 aligns across 10 bases. Germline V gene sequence: CDR1 SNHLY, CDR2 FYNNEI. V gave up 4 bases and J gave up 2 bases; unmatched junction bases: 2. The CDR3 has 14 amino acids. Here the CDR3 reads CASSGQGAPYEQYF. CDR3 DNA sequence: TGTGCCAGCAGTGGACAGGGGGCCCCCTACGAGCAGTACTTC. Drawing the rest from reference TRBV2 and TRBJ2-7, the complete variable domain is EPEVTQTPSHQVTQMGQEVILRCVPISNHLYFYWYRQILGQKVEFLVSFYNNEISEKSEIFDDQFSVERPDGSNFTLKIRSTKLEDSAMYFCASSGQGAPYEQYFGPGTRLTVT.

The genes are TRBV10-3 and TRBJ2-1; TRBD1 might be the D (5 bases). Germline V gene data show CDR1 as ENHRY and CDR2 as SYGVKD. The CDR3 totals 12 residues. V gave up 4 bases and J gave up 4 bases, with 5 bases separating them. In nucleotides, the CDR3 is TGTGCCATCAGTGGACAGTACAATGAGCAGTTCTTC. This codes for CAISGQYNEQFF.

This clone was seen just once. The rearrangement uses TRBV28 and TRBJ2-1, with 15 nucleotides matching TRBD2. Germline trimming cut 6 bases from V and 4 bases from J; bases unmatched to any gene: 7. CDR3 size: 17 residues. CDR1 is MDHEN and CDR2 is SYDVKM in the germline V gene. The CDR3 coding sequence is TGTGCCAGCAGCTCGGGACTAGCGGGAGGCGATTACAATGAGCAGTTCTTC. It codes for CASSSGLAGGDYNEQFF.

A single count supports this clone. The V and J genes are TRBV6-6 and TRBJ2-7; 11 bases fit TRBD2. The CDR3 is 15 amino acids. V was clipped by 6 bases and J by 4 bases; unmatched bases: 8. Germline lookup yields CDR1 MNHNY and CDR2 SVGAGI (reference sequence). The CDR3 sequence is CASRKTSGGSYEQYF. The CDR3 DNA reads TGTGCCAGCAGAAAAACTAGCGGGGGTTCGTACGAGCAGTACTTC.

V gene TRBV7-9 combines with J gene TRBJ2-5; TRBD2 might be the D (5 bases). The CDR3 sequence is 15 residues long. Trimming stripped 1 base from V and 5 bases from J, with 14 bases between. Germline lookup yields CDR1 SEHNR and CDR2 FQNEAQ (reference sequence). DNA for the CDR3: TGTGCCAGCAGCTTAGGCGGGCTATACGAGGAGACCCAGTACTTC. Translation: CASSLGGLYEETQYF.

CDR3 loop: CASSPRQIVYSNQPQHF. The CDR3 region has the DNA TGTGCCAGCTCACCCCGACAGATAGTTTATAGCAATCAGCCCCAGCATTTT. This chain connects TRBV18 to TRBJ1-5; D perhaps matches TRBD1 (5 bases). V lost 3 bases, J lost 0 bases, and 15 bases lay in between. CDR3 size: 17 residues. CDR1 is KGHSH, CDR2 LQKENI, per germline.